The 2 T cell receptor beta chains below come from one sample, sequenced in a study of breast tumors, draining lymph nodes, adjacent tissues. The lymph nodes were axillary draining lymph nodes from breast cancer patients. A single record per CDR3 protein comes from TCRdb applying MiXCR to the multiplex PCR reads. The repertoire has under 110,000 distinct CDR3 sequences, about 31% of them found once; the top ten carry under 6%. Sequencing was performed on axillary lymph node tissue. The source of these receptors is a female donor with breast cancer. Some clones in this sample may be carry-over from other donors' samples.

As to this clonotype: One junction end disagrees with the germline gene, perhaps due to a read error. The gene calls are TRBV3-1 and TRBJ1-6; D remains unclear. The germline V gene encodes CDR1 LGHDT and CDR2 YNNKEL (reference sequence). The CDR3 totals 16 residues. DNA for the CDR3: TGCGCCAGCAGCCCCCACGGCAGCTCCTATAGTTCACCCCTCCACTTT. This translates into CASSPHGSSYSSPLHF.

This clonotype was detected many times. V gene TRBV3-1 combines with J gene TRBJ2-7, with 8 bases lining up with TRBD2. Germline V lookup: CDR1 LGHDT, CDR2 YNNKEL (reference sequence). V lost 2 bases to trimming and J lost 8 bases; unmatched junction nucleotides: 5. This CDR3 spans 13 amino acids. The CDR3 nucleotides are TGTGCCAGCAGCCAAAACGGGGGGGCCCAGCAGTACTTC. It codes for CASSQNGGAQQYF.